Below are 3 T cell receptor beta chains sequenced from a single sample in a study of CD8+ T cells in alopecia areata. Researchers sorted pooled cutaneous lymph node cells on the basis of CD4, CD8alpha, NKG2D, NKG2ACE and other markers. Isolated RNA was reverse transcribed into cDNA used as the sequencing template. Here immunoSEQ multiplex PCR was the method, and the copy in TCRdb shows in-frame clones only, minus some. This sample carries under 350,000 clones, none of them present only once. The sequenced material came from CD4+ T cells sorted from a lymph node. These receptors came from a C3H/HeJ mouse with alopecia areata. The strain's MHC type: H2-k.

For this clone: The gene names here belong to mouse. The CDR3 goes on 4 residues after the read ends, and that part is filled in from the germline J gene. The V gene is TRBV14, the J gene TRBJ1-1; 12 bases map to TRBD1. Germline V gene lookup returns CDR1 SGHDT and CDR2 FRDEAV. V lost 5 bases, J lost 3 bases, and 8 bases stayed unmatched. The CDR3 consists of 16 residues. The CDR3 here is CASSLLGQGADTEVFF. CDR3 bases read: TGTGCCAGCAGCCTTCTGGGACAGGGGGCGGACACA. Full variable domain (rest looked up from reference TRBV14 and TRBJ1-1): EAGVTQSPRYAVLQEGQAVSFWCDPISGHDTLYWYQQPRDQGPQLLVYFRDEAVIDNSQLPSDRFSAVRPKGTNSTLKIQSAKQGDTATYLCASSLLGQGADTEVFFGKGTRLTVV.

With respect to this clone: Mouse gene names apply. Coverage ceases 4 residues before the CDR3 finishes, and the germline J gene fills in the end. The identical CDR3 is also encoded by other nucleotide sequences in the sample. The chain combines TRBV13-1 with TRBJ2-3, with D possibly TRBD2 on 6 matching bases. CDR3 length equals 15 residues. CDR1 is NSHNY and CDR2 is SYGAGN in the germline V gene. V gave up 0 bases and J gave up 1 base, with 9 bases separating them. The sequenced CDR3 bases are TGTGCCAGCAGTGATGAGCGGGGGGGTGCAGAA. Residues: CASSDERGGAE. The whole CDR3 sequence reads CASSDERGGAETLYF.

On this clone: Here the gene names and germline are mouse. The CDR3 goes on 4 residues after the read ends, and that part is filled in from the germline J gene. The rearrangement uses TRBV19 and TRBJ2-1, with TRBD1 as a possible D gene (6 bases). Germline V lookup: CDR1 FNHDT, CDR2 SITEND (reference sequence). The CDR3 runs 14 residues. Trimming shortened V by 2 bases and J by 3 bases, and 9 bases separated the two germline ends. The part of the CDR3 DNA that was read is TGTGCCAGCAGTATGAGGGGGAGCTATGCT. Translating it yields CASSMRGSYA. The CDR3 reads in full as CASSMRGSYAEQFF. Drawing the rest from reference TRBV19 and TRBJ2-1, the complete variable domain is GGIITQTPKFLIGQEGQKLTLKCQQNFNHDTMYWYRQDSGKGLRLIYYSITENDLQKGDLSEGYDASREKKSSFSLTVTSAQKNEMAVFLCASSMRGSYAEQFFGPGTRLTVL.